The TCR beta chain under discussion was sequenced for a study of shared clonotypes between healthy human individuals. Study overall: Per donor, three plates held CD4 naive cells, three held CD4 memory, two held CD8 naive and one held CD8 memory. Study-level results: Larger richness was generally estimated for naive than memory subsets.

Sequencing used immunoSEQ multiplex PCR; TCRdb keeps in-frame clones, though not all of them. Seen here are around 1.1 million clones, approximately 80% observed once, and the top ten hold 0.61%. The authors divided CD4+ cells into CD45RA+ naive and CD45RA-negative memory subsets. Germline values: CDR1 SGHRS, CDR2 YFSETQ. CDR3 length: 17 residues. V shed 2 bases, J shed 0 bases, and the junction held 2 bases outside the gene matches. On this clone: The target antigen is unknown.

This receptor was taken from a man aged 18 to 30 in good health. Some clones in this sample may be carry-over from other donors' samples. The V call is TRBV5-1, the J call TRBJ2-1, with 13 bases aligning to TRBD2. Sequenced material: memory CD4+ T cells from PBMCs. This sample's subset: CD45RA-negative fraction. The CDR3, as DNA: TGCGCCAGCAGCTTATGGACTAGCGGGAGCTCCTACAATGAGCAGTTCTTC. Its translation: CASSLWTSGSSYNEQFF.